This TCR beta chain emerged from a study of CD8 T cells in ankylosing spondylitis. CDR3 size: 14 residues. Looked up from germline, CDR1 is LGHDT and CDR2 is YNNKEL (reference sequence). Trimming removed 4 bases at V and 2 bases at J, with 11 bases between. One entry per CDR3 protein, called by TCRdb with MiXCR from the 5' RACE reads. The table lists about 260,000 distinct CDR3 sequences, 15% to 20% of them singletons, with roughly 8% in the top ten. Whole-study findings and limits: Blood of patients with ankylosing spondylitis appeared to be characterized by a TCR beta motif of seven or eight highly homologous variants.

This clonotype was picked up many times. What it recognizes is unknown. V is TRBV3-1 and J is TRBJ2-5; D not certain. This receptor was identified in a male donor with ankylosing spondylitis or in good health (not recorded which). The sample was blood, either unsorted or a sorted T cell fraction (not recorded which). Here the CDR3 reads CASSRSSSQETQYF. CDR3 nucleotides: TGTGCCAGCAGCCGTAGCTCTTCACAAGAGACCCAGTACTTC.